Presented here are 2 T cell receptor beta chains from one specimen sequenced in a study of cytomegalovirus exposure and HLA in healthy donors. Primers included in the PCR were 60 Vbeta and 13 Jbeta primers. Profiled with immunoSEQ multiplex PCR; TCRdb holds only in-frame clones, not every one. The repertoire has some 180,000 clones, roughly four fifths of them found once; the top ten carry roughly 2%. The source material was PBMCs. These receptors originate from a young man in good health and CMV-seronegative.

The chain is built from TRBV19 and TRBJ1-5; perhaps TRBD1 as D (6 bases). CDR3 length equals 12 residues. Trimming took off 7 bases at V and 5 bases at J, with 9 bases between the two ends. Germline assignment: CDR1 LNHDA and CDR2 SQIVND (reference sequence). For the CDR3, the DNA is TGTGCCAGTACGGACAGATATCAGCCCCAGCATTTT. This codes for CASTDRYQPQHF.

This chain joins TRBV28 and TRBJ2-5; 7 bases are a match to TRBD1. The germline CDR1 and CDR2 sequences are MDHEN and SYDVKM. The CDR3 sequence is 15 residues long. V dropped 3 bases and J dropped 5; count of bases not matched to a gene: 9. CDR3 protein: CASSFNRGVQETQYF. CDR3 DNA sequence: TGTGCCAGCAGTTTCAACAGGGGAGTACAGGAGACCCAGTACTTC.